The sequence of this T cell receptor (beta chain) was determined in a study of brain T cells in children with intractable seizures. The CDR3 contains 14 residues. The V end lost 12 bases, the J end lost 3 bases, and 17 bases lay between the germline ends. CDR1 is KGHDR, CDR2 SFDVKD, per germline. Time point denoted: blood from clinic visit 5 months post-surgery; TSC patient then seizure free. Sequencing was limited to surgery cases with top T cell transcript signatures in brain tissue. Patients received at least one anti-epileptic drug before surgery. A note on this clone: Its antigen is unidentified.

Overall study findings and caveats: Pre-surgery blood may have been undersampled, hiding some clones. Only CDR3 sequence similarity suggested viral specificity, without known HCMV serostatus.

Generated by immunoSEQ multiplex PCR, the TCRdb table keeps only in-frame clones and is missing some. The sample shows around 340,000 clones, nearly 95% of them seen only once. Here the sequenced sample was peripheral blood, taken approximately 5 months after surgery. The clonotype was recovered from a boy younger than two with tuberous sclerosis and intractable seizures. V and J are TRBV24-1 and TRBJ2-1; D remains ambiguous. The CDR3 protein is CAPGGPSNYNEQFF. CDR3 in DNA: TGTGCCCCCGGCGGTCCCTCAAACTACAATGAGCAGTTCTTC.